A single sample gave rise to the 22 T cell receptor beta chains below, sequenced in a study of cytomegalovirus exposure and HLA in healthy donors. With 60 Vbeta and 13 Jbeta primers, the PCR was carried out. The assay was immunoSEQ multiplex PCR, and TCRdb's table has in-frame clones only and misses some. The sample carries 110,000 or so clones, about 61% recorded once. The source material was PBMCs. The receptor set was obtained from a man aged 18-30 years in good health and CMV-seropositive.

This clone was seen just once. The chain joins TRBV5-4 to TRBJ1-1; TRBD1 is a possible D gene (6 bases). CDR3 length: 14 amino acids. Germline CDR1 reads SGHNT; CDR2 reads YYREEE (reference sequence). Trimming stripped 2 bases from V and 1 base from J, with 9 bases between. CDR3 sequence: CASSLRGGNTEAFF. CDR3 DNA sequence: TGTGCCAGCAGCTTAAGGGGGGGGAACACTGAAGCTTTCTTT.

The sample holds a few counts of this clone. This chain links TRBV10-1 with TRBJ2-1, with D hard to call. Trimming shortened V by 0 bases and J by 4 bases, and 10 bases separated the two germline ends. The CDR3 is made up of 15 amino acids. Germline V gene lookup returns CDR1 WNHNN and CDR2 SYGVQD (reference sequence). CDR3: CASSESVRGYNEQFF. CDR3 coding DNA: TGCGCCAGCAGTGAGTCCGTAAGAGGTTACAATGAGCAGTTCTTC.

The chain couples TRBV7-9 to TRBJ1-2; 7 bases are a match to TRBD1. V shed 8 bases and J 3 bases; nucleotides not matched to a gene: 18. Germline CDR1 SEHNR, CDR2 FQNEAQ (reference sequence). CDR3 size: 17 residues. CDR3 coding DNA: TGTGCCAGCTCCCCGAAAGCTACCTGGGACAGCCACTATGGCTACACCTTC. This translates into CASSPKATWDSHYGYTF.

This chain joins TRBV6-5 and TRBJ1-5; tentative D call: TRBD1 (5 bases). Trimming took off 6 bases at V and 6 bases at J, with 15 bases between the two ends. This CDR3 region has 14 residues. Germline V gene sequence: CDR1 MNHEY, CDR2 SVGAGI. CDR3 DNA sequence: TGTGCCAGCAGACGACACCAGGGTATTCAGCCCCAGCATTTT. It specifies CASRRHQGIQPQHF.

The rearrangement joins TRBV27 to TRBJ1-5; D is uncertain. This CDR3 region has 13 residues. Germline V CDR1 and CDR2: MNHEY, SMNVEV (reference sequence). V gave up 5 bases and J gave up 5 bases, with 10 bases separating them. The CDR3 DNA reads TGTGCCAGCAGTGGGTGGGGAGATCAGCCCCAGCATTTT. The encoded protein is CASSGWGDQPQHF.

This clone was picked up a small number of times. This sequence joins TRBV7-2 and TRBJ1-5, with unresolved D. The ends were cut back, 2 bases at V and 5 bases at J, with 4 bases in the middle. Germline values: CDR1 SGHTA, CDR2 FQGNSA. The CDR3 runs to 12 residues. In nucleotides, the CDR3 is TGTGCCAGCAGCTTACCTTATCAGCCCCAGCATTTT. Encoded protein: CASSLPYQPQHF.

V usage is TRBV28 and J usage is TRBJ2-7; tentatively, D is TRBD1 (5 bases). The CDR3 totals 15 residues. Per the germline V gene, CDR1 is MDHEN and CDR2 is SYDVKM. V gave up 7 bases and J gave up 3 bases, with 19 bases separating them. CDR3 sequence reads: CASTFSNARDYEQYF. CDR3 nucleotide sequence: TGTGCCAGCACTTTTTCCAACGCCAGGGACTACGAGCAGTACTTC.

The chain is built from TRBV6-5 and TRBJ1-5, with D uncertain. Trimming pared 5 bases from V and 3 bases from J, leaving 8 bases between. Germline assignment: CDR1 MNHEY and CDR2 SVGAGI. This CDR3 spans 13 amino acids. The CDR3 here is CASSEQINQPQHF. The CDR3, as DNA: TGTGCCAGCAGTGAACAGATCAATCAGCCCCAGCATTTT.

The rearrangement uses TRBV5-1 and TRBJ2-3; a weak D match, TRBD2 (6 bases). There are 15 residues in the CDR3. CDR1 and CDR2 (germline): SGHRS, YFSETQ. With 5 bases removed from V and 0 bases from J, the gap between germline ends came to 13 bases. CDR3: CASRSSVLSTDTQYF. The CDR3 DNA is TGCGCCAGCAGGTCTAGCGTACTTAGCACAGATACGCAGTATTTT.

The J gene is TRBJ2-3, the V gene TRBV7-6, with 7 bases aligning to TRBD2. Germline-derived CDR1 and CDR2 are SGHVS and FNYEAQ. Trimming at V came to 5 bases and at J to 1 base, leaving 3 bases not matched to a gene. The CDR3 spans 14 residues. The CDR3 loop reads CASSRTSGTDTQYF. In DNA form, the CDR3 reads TGTGCCAGCAGCCGTACTAGCGGCACAGATACGCAGTATTTT.

The V and J genes are TRBV28 and TRBJ2-5; no reliable D call. The CDR3 is 15 amino acids. Germline V gene data show CDR1 as MDHEN and CDR2 as SYDVKM. Trimming shortened V by 1 base and J by 2 bases, and 11 bases separated the two germline ends. The CDR3 DNA reads as TGTGCCAGCAGTTTATTCGCACAGCAACAAGAGACCCAGTACTTC. The encoded protein is CASSLFAQQQETQYF.

This chain joins TRBV6-5 and TRBJ1-4; 7 nucleotides align to TRBD1. This CDR3 has 14 residues. Trimming cost V 7 bases and J 3 bases; bases outside gene matches: 5. From germline, CDR1 is MNHEY and CDR2 SVGAGI. This CDR3 is CASTYDRANEKLFF. CDR3 DNA: TGTGCCAGCACCTACGACAGGGCTAATGAAAAACTGTTTTTT.

The chain links TRBV10-1 to TRBJ1-5; a possible D gene is TRBD1 (5 bases). The ends were cut back, 3 bases at V and 6 bases at J, with 12 bases in the middle. Germline V lookup: CDR1 WNHNN, CDR2 SYGVQD (reference sequence). This CDR3 comprises 14 residues. The CDR3, as DNA: TGCGCCAGCAGTGACCATTGGGGGGGTCAGCCCCAGCATTTT. Protein product: CASSDHWGGQPQHF.

This chain connects TRBV2 to TRBJ1-2; D perhaps matches TRBD1 (6 bases). Trimming removed 9 bases from V and 4 bases from J, with 15 bases in between. Germline V gene sequence: CDR1 SNHLY, CDR2 FYNNEI. CDR3 length: 13 residues. The CDR3 loop reads CASRLQGSYGYTF. CDR3 bases: TGTGCCAGTAGGCTACAGGGCTCCTATGGCTACACCTTC. Filled out from reference TRBV2 and TRBJ1-2, the complete variable domain reads EPEVTQTPSHQVTQMGQEVILRCVPISNHLYFYWYRQILGQKVEFLVSFYNNEISEKSEIFDDQFSVERPDGSNFTLKIRSTKLEDSAMYFCASRLQGSYGYTFGSGTRLTVV.

This sequence joins TRBV7-9 and TRBJ2-1, with 12 nucleotides matching TRBD2. Trimming cost V 4 bases and J 6 bases; bases outside gene matches: 4. Germline assignment: CDR1 SEHNR and CDR2 FQNEAQ (reference sequence). This CDR3 spans 15 amino acids. DNA of the CDR3: TGTGCCAGCAGCTCTCTAGCGGGGGGGGCCAATGAGCAGTTCTTC. It encodes CASSSLAGGANEQFF.

The chain carries TRBV5-1 and TRBJ2-2, with D perhaps TRBD1 (6 bases). Germline loops: CDR1 SGHRS, CDR2 YFSETQ. V was pared by 1 base and J by 6 bases, with 13 bases between. The CDR3 is 15 amino acids. Written as DNA, the CDR3 is TGCGCCAGCAGCTTGATGGGGGCGACGGCCGGGGAGCTGTTTTTT. Translating it yields CASSLMGATAGELFF.

The chain uses TRBV6-1 and TRBJ2-3; 8 bases are a match to TRBD1. The CDR3 consists of 15 residues. Trimming cost V 6 bases and J 3 bases; bases outside gene matches: 8. The germline V gene has CDR1 MNHNS and CDR2 SASEGT. CDR3 sequence (DNA): TGTGCCAGCAGCACCCGTGACAGGGGTACAGATACGCAGTATTTT. It specifies CASSTRDRGTDTQYF.

This chain connects TRBV19 to TRBJ1-2; TRBD1 matches at 8 bases. Germline CDR1 LNHDA, CDR2 SQIVND (reference sequence). The CDR3 runs to 15 residues. The trim removed 6 bases at V and 2 bases at J, leaving 8 bases unmatched. In DNA, the CDR3 is TGTGCCAGTAGGGACCCCGGACAGGGAAACTATGGCTACACCTTC. It is translated as CASRDPGQGNYGYTF.

This clone was counted a few times. The rearrangement links TRBV5-6 to TRBJ1-3; D gene ambiguous. The V end lost 0 bases, the J end lost 0 bases, and 4 bases lay between the germline ends. The CDR3 sequence is 14 residues long. Germline V gives CDR1 SGHDT, CDR2 YYEEEE. CDR3 sequence: CASSLVNSGNTIYF. CDR3 DNA sequence: TGTGCCAGCAGCTTGGTTAACTCTGGAAACACCATATATTTT.

This clone has more than one count but fewer than ten. The rearrangement uses TRBV5-4 and TRBJ2-7, with D unclear. CDR1 is SGHNT and CDR2 is YYREEE in the germline V gene (reference sequence). Trimming shortened V by 5 bases and J by 6 bases, and 15 bases separated the two germline ends. The CDR3 contains 13 residues. In DNA, the CDR3 is TGTGCCAGCAGTCTAGAAGCTAGTCGCGAGCAGTACGTC. This translates into CASSLEASREQYV.

J is TRBJ2-5 and V is TRBV5-1, with D possibly TRBD1 on 6 matching bases. CDR1 and CDR2 from the germline V gene are SGHRS and YFSETQ. The ends were cut back, 0 bases at V and 5 bases at J, with 20 bases in the middle. CDR3 size: 17 residues. In nucleotides, the CDR3 is TGCGCCAGCAGCTTGGCCCAGCGTGGGTGGGGGCAGGAGACCCAGTACTTC. It is translated as CASSLAQRGWGQETQYF.

V usage is TRBV18 and J usage is TRBJ2-7; possibly TRBD1 for D (5 bases). The CDR3 is 13 residues long. V was cut by 6 bases and J by 3 bases, with 12 bases left in between. Germline V CDR1 and CDR2: KGHSH, LQKENI. The CDR3 DNA follows: TGTGCCAGCTCGCTAGAAGACAGCTACGAGCAGTACTTC. Protein product: CASSLEDSYEQYF.